Below are 9 T cell receptor beta chains sequenced from a single sample in a study of blood T cell repertoires in COVID-19. Sequencing was performed with immunoSEQ multiplex PCR; in TCRdb, only in-frame clones are kept and a portion is missing. The repertoire has roughly 100,000 clones, approximately 86% of them found once; the top ten carry less than 4%. Sequenced input: peripheral blood. Receptor source: a human donor in a cohort sampled during active COVID-19.

CDR3 coding DNA: TGCGCCAGCAGCCGGGGGGATGCAACTAATGAAAAACTGTTTTTT. Its protein product is CASSRGDATNEKLFF. The chain carries TRBV4-3 and TRBJ1-4; weak D call: TRBD1 (5 bases). CDR3 length equals 15 residues. V was trimmed by 4 bases and J by 0 bases, leaving 9 bases between them. Germline V gene sequence: CDR1 LGHNA, CDR2 YSLEER.

V is TRBV11-2 and J is TRBJ1-1; D might be TRBD1 (5 bases). Germline V gene sequence: CDR1 SGHAT, CDR2 FQNNGV. The CDR3 totals 15 residues. The V end was cut by 5 bases, the J end by 1 base, with 14 bases between. The CDR3 loop reads CASSHRQLRNTEAFF. The DNA for the CDR3 is TGTGCCAGCAGCCACCGACAGCTGCGGAACACTGAAGCTTTCTTT.

This chain uses TRBV24-1 with TRBJ2-3, with 15 nucleotides matching TRBD2. The germline CDR1 and CDR2 sequences are KGHDR and SFDVKD. The CDR3 has 18 residues. J was trimmed by 2 bases and V by 2 bases; bases with no gene match: 4. CDR3 region: CATSDSGTSGGYTDTQYF. The CDR3 DNA sequence: TGTGCCACCAGTGATTCCGGGACTAGCGGGGGGTACACAGATACGCAGTATTTT.

The chain is built from TRBV10-2 and TRBJ2-3; no clear D gene. The ends were cut back, 3 bases at V and 2 bases at J, with 18 bases in the middle. The CDR3 totals 17 residues. Per the germline V gene, CDR1 is WSHSY and CDR2 is SAAADI. The CDR3 here is CASSDPQPRRDTDTQYF. CDR3 nucleotide sequence: TGCGCCAGCAGTGATCCCCAACCCAGGCGCGACACAGATACGCAGTATTTT.

The chain carries TRBV11-2 and TRBJ1-1; D perhaps matches TRBD1 (6 bases). Trimming pared 6 bases from V and 2 bases from J, leaving 19 bases between. The germline gives CDR1 SGHAT, CDR2 FQNNGV. This CDR3 contains 16 residues. This chain's CDR3 is CASSFPGRGANTEAFF. The CDR3 region has the DNA TGTGCCAGCAGTTTCCCCGGGAGGGGGGCAAACACTGAAGCTTTCTTT.

This chain uses TRBV4-2 with TRBJ1-4, with a tentative D call TRBD1 (5 bases). V lost 5 bases, J lost 6 bases, and 19 bases lay in between. Germline CDR1 and CDR2: LGHNA and YNFKEQ. The CDR3 contains 16 residues. CDR3 protein: CASSLNLGGNYEKLFF. The CDR3 DNA reads TGTGCCAGCAGCTTAAATCTGGGGGGGAACTATGAAAAACTGTTTTTT.

The chain combines TRBV12-3 or TRBV12-4 with TRBJ1-1; D might be TRBD1 (5 bases). The CDR3 is 13 residues long. V lost 1 base and J lost 10, with 13 bases in between. As DNA, the CDR3 is TGTGCCAGCAGTTTAGACGAGGGACTAGTAGCTTTCTTT. It yields the protein CASSLDEGLVAFF.

The J gene is TRBJ2-5, the V gene TRBV5-1; a possible D gene is TRBD1 (6 bases). The CDR3 is 14 residues long. Trimming left V 0 bases short and J 5 bases short, with 11 bases between. Germline V gives CDR1 SGHRS, CDR2 YFSETQ. CDR3 nucleotides: TGCGCCAGCAGCTTGGCACAGGGCGATGAGACCCAGTACTTC. Its translation is CASSLAQGDETQYF.

The chain is built from TRBV30 and TRBJ2-7; 8 positions match TRBD1. The V and J ends lost 1 base and 2 bases, in that order; junction bases with no gene match: 10. CDR3 size: 16 residues. Looked up from germline, CDR1 is GTSNPN and CDR2 is SVGIG (reference sequence). CDR3 nucleotide sequence: TGTGCCTGGAGTGGGACAGGGCAGGGAGAGACCTACGAGCAGTACTTC. Protein: CAWSGTGQGETYEQYF.